The clone carrying this T cell receptor beta chain was seen ten or more times. Its antigen is as yet unknown. Building of the TCR beta libraries involved iRepertoire HTBI primers and Arm-PCR of CDR3 regions. One entry per CDR3 protein, called by TCRdb with MiXCR from the multiplex PCR reads. In the table there are 400,000 to 500,000 distinct CDR3 sequences, roughly a fifth of which are singletons. Specified time point: persistent/refractory GD, antithyroid drugs over 5 years with positive TRAb. Scientists built the TCR library using RNA that was extracted from PBMCs. These data originate in a study of regulatory T cells in long-lasting Graves disease. Broader study findings: New patients shared roughly 980 public clonotypes, fewer than the 2,500 to 3,500 shared by persistent patients. Small sample size may have lowered accuracy. Newly diagnosed Graves' patients had higher TCR diversity than persistent ones.

This clonotype was obtained from a female donor with Graves disease. The source material was peripheral blood mononuclear cells (PBMCs), sampled when the disease was refractory, from a patient treated with antithyroid drugs.

CDR3 in amino acids: CASSYSAGLGSPLHF. For the CDR3, the DNA is TGTGCCAGCAGTTACTCTGCGGGTTTGGGTTCACCCCTCCACTTT. The chain joins TRBV6-5 to TRBJ1-6, with D unresolved. CDR1 MNHEY and CDR2 SVGAGI come from the germline V gene. This CDR3 has 15 amino acids. The V and J ends lost 0 bases and 9 bases respectively, with 12 bases between them.